Following are 18 T cell receptor beta chains from one sample sequenced in a study of CD8 T cells in ankylosing spondylitis. TCRdb used MiXCR to reprocess the 5' RACE reads, holding one entry per CDR3 protein. There are approximately 43,000 distinct CDR3 sequences in the sample; 4% occur only once, and 4% lies in the top ten. The specimen was blood, either unsorted or a sorted T cell fraction (not recorded which). These receptors were collected from a female donor with ankylosing spondylitis or in good health (not recorded which).

This clonotype appeared many times. V usage is TRBV9 and J usage is TRBJ2-3; 8 bases fit TRBD2. Germline CDR1 and CDR2: SGDLS and YYNGEE. This CDR3 comprises 16 residues. Trimming cost V 3 bases and J 3 bases; bases outside gene matches: 9. The CDR3: CASSGQAGDGTDTQYF. In DNA form, the CDR3 reads TGTGCCAGCAGCGGACAAGCGGGGGATGGGACAGATACGCAGTATTTT. The complete variable domain, with remaining parts taken from reference TRBV9 and TRBJ2-3, reads DSGVTQTPKHLITATGQRVTLRCSPRSGDLSVYWYQQSLDQGLQFLIQYYNGEERAKGNILERFSAQQFPDLHSELNLSSLELGDSALYFCASSGQAGDGTDTQYFGPGTRLTVL.

As for this clonotype: Germline and junction disagree at one end, which may indicate a read error. This chain uses TRBV9 with TRBJ2-5, with 7 bases aligning to TRBD2. The CDR3 totals 12 residues. CDR1 SGDLS and CDR2 YYNGEE come from the germline V gene. This chain's CDR3 is CASSRGEETQYF. In DNA form, the CDR3 reads TGTGCCAGCAGCCGGGGGGAGGAGACCCAGTATTTC.

This chain's CDR3 is CASSGERGSYEQYF. CDR3 bases: TGTGCCAGCAGCGGAGAGCGGGGCTCTTACGAGCAGTACTTC. The chain couples TRBV9 to TRBJ2-7; the match to TRBD2 covers 7 bases. J gave up 4 bases and V 3 bases, and 7 bases lay outside the gene matches. The germline CDR1 and CDR2 sequences are SGDLS and YYNGEE. This CDR3 comprises 14 residues.

This clonotype was counted between two and nine times. V and J are TRBV9 and TRBJ2-2; D might be TRBD1 (6 bases). From germline, CDR1 is SGDLS and CDR2 YYNGEE. CDR3 length equals 15 residues. Trimming shortened V by 1 base and J by 3 bases, and 10 bases separated the two germline ends. Here the CDR3 DNA reads TGTGCCAGCAGCGTACAGGGGACGGACACCGGGGAGCTGTTTTTT. It encodes CASSVQGTDTGELFF.

The CDR3 DNA reads as TGTGCCAGCAGCGACCCTTCACATGAGGGGCCGCGTTTTAGCGGTATGAACACTGAAGCTTTCTTT. It is translated as CASSDPSHEGPRFSGMNTEAFF. The chain combines TRBV21-1 with TRBJ1-1; no check of the table's D call, TRBD1, against the DNA was made. TRBV21-1 corresponds to a pseudogene. The CDR3 is made up of 22 amino acids.

This clonotype was detected many times. This rearrangement joins TRBV9 to TRBJ1-1, with D possibly being TRBD1 (5 bases). The CDR3 runs to 13 residues. Germline V gene data show CDR1 as SGDLS and CDR2 as YYNGEE. Trimming removed 10 bases from V and 1 base from J, with 14 bases in between. CDR3 region: CASGRVTNTEAFF. The CDR3, as DNA: TGTGCCTCGGGGCGGGTGACGAACACTGAAGCTTTCTTT. The full variable domain, rest sourced from reference TRBV9 and TRBJ1-1, is DSGVTQTPKHLITATGQRVTLRCSPRSGDLSVYWYQQSLDQGLQFLIQYYNGEERAKGNILERFSAQQFPDLHSELNLSSLELGDSALYFCASGRVTNTEAFFGQGTRLTVV.

This clonotype was picked up many times. The chain has TRBV9 and TRBJ1-4; tentative D call: TRBD1 (5 bases). The CDR3 consists of 15 residues. V was trimmed by 0 bases and J by 8 bases, leaving 14 bases between them. Germline-derived CDR1 and CDR2 are SGDLS and YYNGEE. CDR3 nucleotide sequence: TGTGCCAGCAGCGTAGGGGGCCAGGGTGGAGAAAAACTGTTTTTT. As protein: CASSVGGQGGEKLFF.

Ten or more counts support this clonotype. This sequence joins TRBV9 and TRBJ2-1; 8 bases are a match to TRBD2. Losses at the gene ends were 5 bases for V and 5 bases for J; bases not matched to a gene: 12. Germline CDR1 is SGDLS and CDR2 is YYNGEE. The CDR3 sequence is 16 residues long. The CDR3 here is CASSYGGALKDNEQFF. In DNA form, the CDR3 reads TGTGCCAGCAGTTACGGGGGGGCCCTAAAGGACAATGAGCAGTTCTTC.

This clonotype was counted at least ten times. The DNA for the CDR3 is TGTGCCAGCAGCGACCCTGACACGGGACAGGCGTCTGGCTACACCTTC. It is translated as CASSDPDTGQASGYTF. The genes are TRBV9 and TRBJ1-2, with 8 bases fitting TRBD1. The ends lost 3 bases at V and 7 bases at J; junction bases unmatched: 14. The CDR3 covers 16 residues. Germline CDR1 and CDR2: SGDLS and YYNGEE. Combining the CDR3 with reference TRBV9 and TRBJ1-2 gives the whole variable domain DSGVTQTPKHLITATGQRVTLRCSPRSGDLSVYWYQQSLDQGLQFLIQYYNGEERAKGNILERFSAQQFPDLHSELNLSSLELGDSALYFCASSDPDTGQASGYTFGSGTRLTVV.

This clonotype showed up many times. This sequence joins TRBV9 and TRBJ2-7; 9 bases align to TRBD1. With 2 bases clipped from V and 6 bases from J, the junction kept 9 bases outside the gene matches. Per germline, CDR1 SGDLS and CDR2 YYNGEE. This CDR3 has 15 residues. CDR3 region: CASSVSTGQGSEQYF. The CDR3 DNA reads TGTGCCAGCAGCGTCTCAACGGGACAGGGCTCCGAGCAGTACTTC.

This clonotype was recorded at least ten times. The CDR3 reads CASSPRAQGDTQYF. Here the CDR3 DNA reads TGTGCCAGCAGCCCCCGGGCCCAGGGCGATACGCAGTATTTT. This chain links TRBV9 with TRBJ2-3; TRBD1 is a possible D gene (5 bases). The germline gives CDR1 SGDLS, CDR2 YYNGEE. The CDR3 is 14 amino acids. V lost 4 bases and J lost 6, with 15 bases in between.

This clonotype was observed at least ten times. The chain has TRBV9 and TRBJ2-1; maybe TRBD1 (6 bases). V was cut by 0 bases and J by 5 bases, with 15 bases left in between. CDR3 length: 16 amino acids. From germline, CDR1 is SGDLS and CDR2 YYNGEE. This CDR3 is CASSVAFGGVDNEQFF. CDR3 coding DNA: TGTGCCAGCAGCGTAGCTTTTGGGGGCGTCGACAATGAGCAGTTCTTC.

This clonotype was counted many times. V gene TRBV9 combines with J gene TRBJ1-1, with D possibly matching TRBD1 (6 bases). Trimming shortened V by 4 bases and J by 4 bases, and 20 bases separated the two germline ends. This CDR3 has 16 residues. Germline loops: CDR1 SGDLS, CDR2 YYNGEE. The DNA for the CDR3 is TGTGCCAGCAGCCCCACCTGGACAGACGAAAGCACTGAAGCTTTCTTT. It yields the protein CASSPTWTDESTEAFF.

The sample holds many counts of this clonotype. The rearrangement uses TRBV9 and TRBJ2-1, with D unclear. V lost 0 bases and J 6 bases, leaving 7 bases between the germline ends. This CDR3 contains 13 residues. In germline, CDR1 is SGDLS, CDR2 YYNGEE. CDR3 DNA sequence: TGTGCCAGCAGCGTAGGGAGTTCCAATGAGCAGTTCTTC. It encodes CASSVGSSNEQFF.

This clonotype has ten or more counts. The chain recombines TRBV9 with TRBJ2-1; D is perhaps TRBD2 (7 bases). The CDR3 loop spans 15 amino acids. Trimming cost V 2 bases and J 7 bases, with 16 bases left between them. Per germline, CDR1 SGDLS and CDR2 YYNGEE. CDR3 DNA: TGTGCCAGCAGCGTCCGCGGGGGCGCGCCGAATGAGCAGTTCTTC. This encodes CASSVRGGAPNEQFF. The entire variable domain, with the rest obtained from reference TRBV9 and TRBJ2-1, is as follows: DSGVTQTPKHLITATGQRVTLRCSPRSGDLSVYWYQQSLDQGLQFLIQYYNGEERAKGNILERFSAQQFPDLHSELNLSSLELGDSALYFCASSVRGGAPNEQFFGPGTRLTVL.

This clonotype was counted at least ten times. The chain uses TRBV9 and TRBJ1-4; D is possibly TRBD1 (6 bases). The CDR3 runs 14 residues. Germline values: CDR1 SGDLS, CDR2 YYNGEE. V lost 4 bases to trimming and J lost 6 bases, with 13 bases between them. The CDR3 nucleotides read TGTGCCAGCAGCCCCACCGGGACATATGAAAAACTGTTTTTT. Protein: CASSPTGTYEKLFF.

This clonotype was picked up many times. The chain has TRBV9 and TRBJ2-3, with 8 bases identical to TRBD1. Trimming cost V 0 bases and J 6 bases; bases outside gene matches: 6. Germline V lookup: CDR1 SGDLS, CDR2 YYNGEE. The CDR3 totals 15 residues. The CDR3 spells CASSVETGAPDTQYF. DNA for the CDR3: TGTGCCAGCAGCGTAGAGACAGGGGCCCCCGATACGCAGTATTTT.

This clonotype was observed many times. The chain uses TRBV9 and TRBJ2-1, with 11 bases that match TRBD1. Looked up from germline, CDR1 is SGDLS and CDR2 is YYNGEE. The V and J ends lost 4 bases and 6 bases, in that order; junction bases with no gene match: 6. The CDR3 runs to 15 residues. Here the CDR3 reads CASSPGQGAGNEQFF. The CDR3 coding sequence is TGTGCCAGCAGCCCTGGACAGGGGGCAGGCAATGAGCAGTTCTTC.